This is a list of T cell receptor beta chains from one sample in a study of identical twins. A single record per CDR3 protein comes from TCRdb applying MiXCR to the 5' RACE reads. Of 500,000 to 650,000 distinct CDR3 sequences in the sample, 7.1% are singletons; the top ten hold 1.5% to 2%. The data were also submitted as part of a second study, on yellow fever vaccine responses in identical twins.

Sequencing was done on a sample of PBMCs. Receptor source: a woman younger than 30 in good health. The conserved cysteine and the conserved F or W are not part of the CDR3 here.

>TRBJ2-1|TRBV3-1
ASSQEASGAEQF
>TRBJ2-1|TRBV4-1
ASSPLVGEQF
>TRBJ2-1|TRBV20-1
SARAVAESSYNEQF
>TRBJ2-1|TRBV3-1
ASSQMGNEQF
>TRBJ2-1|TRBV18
ASSSQWSSYNEQF
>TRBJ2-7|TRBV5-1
ASSLAGGRTYEQY
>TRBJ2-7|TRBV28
ASSLASGTGAPYEQY
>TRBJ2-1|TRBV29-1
SVEGATHYNEQF
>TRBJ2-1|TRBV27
ASSLFGSSSGRARNEQF
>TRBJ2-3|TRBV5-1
ASSLGLDFTDTQY
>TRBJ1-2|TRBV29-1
SVGEGRGYT
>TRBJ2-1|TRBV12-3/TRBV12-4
ASSSFSDRF
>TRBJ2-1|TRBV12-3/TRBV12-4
ASSLSTGRFSYNDQF
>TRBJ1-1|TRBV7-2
ASSLGGWTAF
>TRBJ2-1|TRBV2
AIVLGTGFLYNEQF
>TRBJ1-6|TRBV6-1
ASRGQGLVDSPLH
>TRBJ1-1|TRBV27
ASSLYPTGNTEAF
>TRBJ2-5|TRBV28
ASSLTLAGAKGETQY
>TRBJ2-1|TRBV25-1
ASTRGQGARYNEQF
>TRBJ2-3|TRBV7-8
ASSLARTSERTDTQY
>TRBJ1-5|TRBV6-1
ASRRLDQPQH
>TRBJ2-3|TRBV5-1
ASRRLAGVQTDTQY
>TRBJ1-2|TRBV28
ASLREGLRSYGYT
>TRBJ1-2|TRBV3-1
ASSRGLNLNYGYT
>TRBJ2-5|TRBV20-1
SAREGTSGGETQY
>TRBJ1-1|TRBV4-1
ASSQDRVFTEAF
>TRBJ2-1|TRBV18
ASSPPLAGHNEQF
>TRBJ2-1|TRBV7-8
ASSFLLAGGIEQF
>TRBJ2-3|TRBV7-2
ASSLGGHSTDTQY
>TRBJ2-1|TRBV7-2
ASSLGPSSEQF
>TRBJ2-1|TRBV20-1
SARGMRRITFYNEQF
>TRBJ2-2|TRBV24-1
ATSDPVIGVAGELF
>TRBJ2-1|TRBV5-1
ASNPGQGTHEQF
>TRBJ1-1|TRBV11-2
ASSKRDILAEAF
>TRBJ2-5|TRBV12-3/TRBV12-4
ASRASGGRETQY
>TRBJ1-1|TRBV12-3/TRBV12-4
ASSHSGTGMNTEAF
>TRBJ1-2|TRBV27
ASSLIGQGSNYGYT
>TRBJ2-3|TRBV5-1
ASSLTGTSGRAFTDTQY
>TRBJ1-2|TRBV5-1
ASSITGACGYT
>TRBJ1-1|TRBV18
ASSPETGRAF
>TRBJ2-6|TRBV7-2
ASSHKGSGANVLT
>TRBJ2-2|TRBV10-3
AINPGSGNTGELF
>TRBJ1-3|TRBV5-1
ASSLDGGSGNTIY
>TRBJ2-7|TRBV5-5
ASSPGPYPTYEQY
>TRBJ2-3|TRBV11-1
ASSLERLAGGRSTDTQY
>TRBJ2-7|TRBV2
ASSEGQVFLAYEQY
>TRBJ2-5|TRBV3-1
ASSGDFAETQY
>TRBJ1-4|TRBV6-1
ASSHQGPTNEKLF
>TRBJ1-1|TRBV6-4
ASSAFPQGAPTEAF
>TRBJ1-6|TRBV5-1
ASSPTASSYNSPLH
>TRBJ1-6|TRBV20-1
SARDPPGSGSSPLH
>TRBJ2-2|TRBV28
ASRYLLGSAGELF
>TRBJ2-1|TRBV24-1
ATSDPQTGGAYNEQF